This T cell receptor (beta chain) was profiled in a study of regulatory T cells in long-lasting Graves disease. With iRepertoire HTBI primers and Arm-PCR of CDR3 regions, TCR beta libraries were built. MiXCR was run by TCRdb on the multiplex PCR reads, yielding one entry per CDR3 protein. The table records 200,000 to 250,000 distinct CDR3 sequences, roughly a fifth of them present only once. This clonotype has only a few counts. The time point is: newly diagnosed GD, antithyroid drugs for less than 3 months. The TCR library was prepared using RNA isolated from PBMCs. CDR3 size: 14 residues. Germline CDR1 SGHTA, CDR2 FQGNSA. The trim removed 4 bases at V and 5 bases at J, leaving 7 bases unmatched.

The sequence came from a female donor with Graves disease. Sample: peripheral blood mononuclear cells (PBMCs), taken at new diagnosis, from a patient treated with antithyroid drugs. The genes are TRBV7-2 and TRBJ2-7; 8 bases agree with TRBD1. The CDR3 DNA reads TGTGCCAGCAGCTCCACAGGGGGTCGGGACGAGCAGTACTTC. This translates into CASSSTGGRDEQYF.